The next 30 T cell receptor beta chains were all read from a single sample in a study of control samples from healthy donors and cancer patients. This table comes from immunoSEQ multiplex PCR, and its TCRdb copy is limited to in-frame clones, with some not included. Among about 130,000 clones, 75% to 95% were seen once, and the ten largest hold 2.5% to 3%. Sequenced: blood. Source of these receptors: a man aged 40-55 years in good health.

This chain joins TRBV6-2 or TRBV6-3 and TRBJ1-3; unclear D gene. V was trimmed by 5 bases and J by 1 base, leaving 9 bases between them. The germline gives CDR1 MNHEY, CDR2 SVGEGT. This CDR3 has 14 residues. The CDR3: CASSLGASGNTIYF. CDR3 nucleotides: TGTGCCAGCAGTCTTGGTGCATCTGGAAACACCATATATTTT.

This chain's CDR3 is CASSLRSGGTGELFF. CDR3 in DNA: TGCGCCAGCAGCTTGAGATCGGGAGGCACCGGGGAGCTGTTTTTT. V and J are TRBV5-1 and TRBJ2-2, with TRBD2 matching over 7 bases. CDR1 is SGHRS and CDR2 is YFSETQ in the germline V gene. This CDR3 has 15 amino acids. V lost 1 base, J lost 4 bases, and 4 bases stayed unmatched.

The V gene is TRBV5-5, the J gene TRBJ1-4; D might be TRBD1 (6 bases). Germline CDR1 and CDR2: SGHKS and YYEKEE (reference sequence). V lost 4 bases to trimming and J lost 6 bases, with 13 bases between them. This CDR3 is built from 14 residues. The CDR3: CASSGQYADEKLFF. In DNA, the CDR3 is TGTGCCAGCAGCGGACAGTATGCTGATGAAAAACTGTTTTTT.

The chain combines TRBV7-3 with TRBJ2-5; D is possibly TRBD2 (7 bases). The CDR3 length is 15 residues. Trimming removed 6 bases from V and 0 bases from J, with 14 bases in between. Germline CDR1 SGHTA, CDR2 FQGTGA. CDR3 protein: CASSYGGPDQETQYF. CDR3 nucleotide sequence: TGTGCCAGCAGTTACGGGGGGCCGGACCAAGAGACCCAGTACTTC.

The chain has TRBV6-6 and TRBJ1-5; D is uncertain. The CDR3 contains 12 residues. V shed 5 bases and J shed 7 bases, with 9 bases lying between them. Germline assignment: CDR1 MNHNY and CDR2 SVGAGI (reference sequence). CDR3 residues: CASSLDLQPQHF. Here the CDR3 DNA reads TGTGCCAGCAGTCTCGATCTCCAGCCCCAGCATTTT.

Concerning this clone: Mismatch with germline at one junction end may stem from a read error. The chain recombines TRBV7-7 with TRBJ2-3; 10 bases map to TRBD1. The germline CDR1 and CDR2 sequences are SSHAT and FNYEAQ (reference sequence). This CDR3 is built from 16 residues. CDR3 sequence reads: CASSALGQGVTDTQYF. The CDR3 DNA is TGTGCTAGCAGCGCACTCGGACAGGGGGTAACAGATACGCAGTATTTT.

The J gene is TRBJ2-1, the V gene TRBV4-2; either TRBD1 or TRBD2 may fit D (5 bases each). CDR3 size: 14 residues. The V end lost 4 bases, the J end lost 8 bases, and 15 bases lay between the germline ends. Germline V CDR1 and CDR2: LGHNA, YNFKEQ. The CDR3 here is CASSPAGDVHEQFF. For the CDR3, the DNA is TGTGCCAGCAGCCCCGCCGGGGACGTCCATGAGCAGTTCTTC.

This clone was recorded once. The genes are TRBV5-8 and TRBJ1-1; D is undetermined. Germline loops: CDR1 SGHTS, CDR2 YDEGEE. Trimming cost V 3 bases and J 4 bases, with 13 bases left between them. This CDR3 is 14 amino acids long. This CDR3 reads CASSSHLMGTEAFF. The DNA for the CDR3 is TGTGCCAGCAGCTCCCATTTAATGGGCACTGAAGCTTTCTTT. Supplemented by reference TRBV5-8 and TRBJ1-1, the full variable domain reads EAGVTQSPTHLIKTRGQQATLRCSPISGHTSVYWYQQALGLGLQFLLWYDEGEERNRGNFPPRFSGRQFPNYSSELNVNALELEDSALYLCASSSHLMGTEAFFGQGTRLTVV.

This clone appeared a single time. This chain connects TRBV2 to TRBJ2-3; TRBD2 might be the D (5 bases). In germline, CDR1 is SNHLY, CDR2 FYNNEI. The CDR3 length is 14 residues. Deletions cut 7 bases from V and 2 bases from J, with 13 bases between. This CDR3 is CASTERRYTDTQYF. For the CDR3, the DNA is TGTGCCAGCACGGAGCGGCGATACACAGATACGCAGTATTTT.

Worth noting for this clone: Other nucleotide sequences in the sample specify the same CDR3. The chain carries TRBV5-1 and TRBJ2-1; D may be TRBD2 (6 bases). The length of the CDR3 is 16 residues. V gave up 0 bases and J gave up 0 bases, with 10 bases separating them. Germline V gene data show CDR1 as SGHRS and CDR2 as YFSETQ. CDR3 nucleotide sequence: TGCGCCAGCAGCTTGGTAGGCGGGGCCTCCTACAATGAGCAGTTCTTC. As protein: CASSLVGGASYNEQFF. The variable domain in full, completed from reference TRBV5-1 and TRBJ2-1, reads KAGVTQTPRYLIKTRGQQVTLSCSPISGHRSVSWYQQTPGQGLQFLFEYFSETQRNKGNFPGRFSGRQFSNSRSEMNVSTLELGDSALYLCASSLVGGASYNEQFFGPGTRLTVL.

V and J are TRBV2 and TRBJ1-5, with a weak D call TRBD1 (6 bases). The CDR3 has 15 residues. V was clipped by 3 bases and J by 6 bases, with 15 bases between them. Germline V gene lookup returns CDR1 SNHLY and CDR2 FYNNEI. This CDR3 reads CASSDRGQGSQPQHF. The CDR3 DNA sequence: TGTGCCAGCAGTGACCGGGGGCAGGGAAGTCAGCCCCAGCATTTT.

The rearrangement joins TRBV28 to TRBJ1-2; TRBD1 matches at 8 bases. V dropped 4 bases and J dropped 5; count of bases not matched to a gene: 6. The germline gives CDR1 MDHEN, CDR2 SYDVKM. This CDR3 comprises 14 residues. The CDR3 DNA is TGTGCCAGCAGTTCTCCCGACAGGGGATATGGCTACACCTTC. Its protein is CASSSPDRGYGYTF.

This clone was picked up a small number of times. Other DNA sequences within the sample encode an identical CDR3. V gene TRBV9 combines with J gene TRBJ1-5; D perhaps matches TRBD1 (6 bases). Germline V gives CDR1 SGDLS, CDR2 YYNGEE. The CDR3 length is 13 residues. V was trimmed by 5 bases and J by 7 bases, leaving 13 bases between them. CDR3: CASSRGGGQPQHF. In DNA form, the CDR3 reads TGTGCCAGCAGTCGCGGGGGCGGGCAGCCCCAGCATTTT.

This clone was seen once. The genes are TRBV19 and TRBJ1-1; no clear D. Trimming cost V 8 bases and J 3 bases, with 4 bases left between them. CDR1 is LNHDA, CDR2 SQIVND, per germline (reference sequence). The CDR3 has 10 amino acids. CDR3 protein: CASRDTEAFF. In DNA form, the CDR3 reads TGTGCCAGTCGGGACACTGAAGCTTTCTTT.

The V and J genes are TRBV6-5 and TRBJ1-6; D remains ambiguous. The CDR3 spans 15 residues. Germline assignment: CDR1 MNHEY and CDR2 SVGAGI. V was trimmed by 6 bases and J by 7 bases, leaving 16 bases between them. The DNA of the CDR3 is TGTGCCAGCAGCCGCCGTCCGGGATTGAATTCACCCCTCCACTTT. This translates into CASSRRPGLNSPLHF.

The chain recombines TRBV3-1 (or the pseudogene TRBV3-2) with TRBJ1-5; D may be TRBD1 (5 bases). Germline-derived CDR1 and CDR2 are LGHDT and YNNKEL (reference sequence). The CDR3 sequence is 14 residues long. Trimming removed 5 bases from V and 5 bases from J, with 13 bases in between. The CDR3 here is CASSDKSGDQPQHF. Here the CDR3 DNA reads TGTGCCAGCAGCGACAAGTCGGGGGATCAGCCCCAGCATTTT.

The V gene is TRBV23-1, the J gene TRBJ2-7; 7 nucleotides line up with TRBD1. TRBV23-1 is labeled an ORF, and its function is uncertain. Germline trimming cut 4 bases from V and 3 bases from J; bases unmatched to any gene: 9. There are 15 residues in the CDR3. The CDR3 sequence: CASSPAGGSCYEQYF. CDR3 coding DNA: TGCGCCAGCAGTCCCGCAGGGGGAAGCTGCTACGAGCAGTACTTC.

V gene TRBV5-1 combines with J gene TRBJ2-7, with 8 bases that match TRBD1. The CDR3 sequence is 14 residues long. From germline, CDR1 is SGHRS and CDR2 YFSETQ. J was trimmed by 7 bases and V by 3 bases; bases with no gene match: 9. The CDR3 sequence is CASSSQGAQTEQYF. The CDR3 DNA follows: TGCGCCAGCAGCTCCCAGGGGGCGCAAACAGAGCAGTACTTC. Supplemented by reference TRBV5-1 and TRBJ2-7, the full variable domain reads KAGVTQTPRYLIKTRGQQVTLSCSPISGHRSVSWYQQTPGQGLQFLFEYFSETQRNKGNFPGRFSGRQFSNSRSEMNVSTLELGDSALYLCASSSQGAQTEQYFGPGTRLTVT.

The rearrangement uses TRBV19 and TRBJ1-3, with 9 bases fitting TRBD1. Germline CDR1 LNHDA, CDR2 SQIVND (reference sequence). The J segment lost 2 bases and the V segment lost 3 bases, leaving 2 bases of the junction unmatched. This CDR3 contains 15 residues. CDR3 in amino acids: CASSIRDRAGNTIYF. CDR3 sequence (DNA): TGTGCCAGTAGTATCCGGGACAGGGCTGGAAACACCATATATTTT.

The rearrangement uses TRBV30 and TRBJ2-1; D is possibly TRBD2 (5 bases). The CDR3 runs 15 residues. Germline assignment: CDR1 GTSNPN and CDR2 SVGIG (reference sequence). V shed 4 bases and J shed 9 bases, with 22 bases lying between them. The CDR3 sequence is CAWKGLRGGVSEQFF. CDR3 DNA: TGTGCCTGGAAGGGTCTGCGCGGAGGTGTGAGTGAGCAGTTCTTC.

V and J are TRBV18 and TRBJ2-5; D unclear. CDR1 is KGHSH and CDR2 is LQKENI in the germline V gene. The CDR3 runs 14 residues. Trimming stripped 3 bases from V and 4 bases from J, with 12 bases between. CDR3 sequence: CASSPPGLGETQYF. The CDR3 bases are TGTGCCAGCTCACCGCCAGGCCTGGGAGAGACCCAGTACTTC.

J is TRBJ2-1 and V is TRBV29-1; possible D gene TRBD1, 6 bases. The V and J ends lost 6 bases and 5 bases respectively, with 17 bases between them. Per the germline V gene, CDR1 is SQVTM and CDR2 is ANQGSEA. The CDR3 totals 14 residues. CDR3 DNA: TGCAGCGTCCAGAGGGGGACGGCCGACAATGAGCAGTTCTTC. It specifies CSVQRGTADNEQFF.

The chain employs TRBV20-1 and TRBJ1-3; D is possibly TRBD1 (6 bases). Trimming stripped 3 bases from V and 1 base from J, with 16 bases between. The CDR3 contains 16 residues. CDR1 and CDR2 (germline): DFQATT, SNEGSKA (reference sequence). The CDR3, as DNA: TGCAGTGCTAGTCCGTTGGGGGCCTTATCTGGAAACACCATATATTTT. Protein product: CSASPLGALSGNTIYF.

V is TRBV7-9 and J is TRBJ1-1; D remains unclear. The CDR3 totals 14 residues. The V end lost 11 bases, the J end lost 6 bases, and 22 bases lay between the germline ends. Germline V gene data show CDR1 as SEHNR and CDR2 as FQNEAQ (reference sequence). The CDR3 protein is CAVPRGNFVAEAFF. CDR3 sequence (DNA): TGTGCCGTACCTCGGGGAAACTTTGTGGCTGAAGCTTTCTTT. The whole variable domain, filled in from reference TRBV7-9 and TRBJ1-1, reads DTGVSQNPRHKITKRGQNVTFRCDPISEHNRLYWYRQTLGQGPEFLTYFQNEAQLEKSRLLSDRFSAERPKGSFSTLEIQRTEQGDSAMYLCAVPRGNFVAEAFFGQGTRLTVV.

This clone showed up just once. The chain links TRBV5-1 to TRBJ1-4; D is uncertain. Germline CDR1 SGHRS, CDR2 YFSETQ. CDR3 size: 13 residues. V shed 1 base and J shed 8 bases, with 9 bases lying between them. CDR3 sequence (DNA): TGCGCCAGCAGCTTGAATTCTTTCGAAAAACTGTTTTTT. Translation: CASSLNSFEKLFF.

The rearrangement joins TRBV5-6 to TRBJ2-7; 8 nucleotides agree with TRBD1. With V trimmed by 1 base and J by 6 bases, 6 bases remained unmatched. CDR3 length: 14 residues. The germline V gene encodes CDR1 SGHDT and CDR2 YYEEEE. The CDR3: CASSLRTGLSEQYF. The CDR3 nucleotides read TGTGCCAGCAGCTTGAGGACAGGGCTAAGCGAGCAGTACTTC. The variable domain in full, completed from reference TRBV5-6 and TRBJ2-7, reads DAGVTQSPTHLIKTRGQQVTLRCSPKSGHDTVSWYQQALGQGPQFIFQYYEEEERQRGNFPDRFSGHQFPNYSSELNVNALLLGDSALYLCASSLRTGLSEQYFGPGTRLTVT.

This clone showed up just a few times. The chain is built from TRBV5-1 and TRBJ2-2; D is undetermined. Trimming shortened V by 2 bases and J by 8 bases, and 10 bases separated the two germline ends. The CDR3 totals 13 residues. CDR1 and CDR2 (germline): SGHRS, YFSETQ. The CDR3 sequence is CASSLRPEGELFF. For the CDR3, the DNA is TGCGCCAGCAGCTTACGGCCCGAGGGGGAGCTGTTTTTT.

This chain links TRBV7-3 with TRBJ2-1, with 7 bases aligning to TRBD2. Germline CDR1 and CDR2: SGHTA and FQGTGA. The junction had 9 bases not matched to a gene; V was cut back by 3 bases and J by 7 bases. The CDR3 loop spans 15 amino acids. In DNA, the CDR3 is TGTGCCAGCAGCTTCCTCTCCGGGACTACTAATGAGCAGTTCTTC. Amino acids: CASSFLSGTTNEQFF.

V and J are TRBV12-3 or TRBV12-4 and TRBJ2-3; 8 nucleotides line up with TRBD2. There are 13 residues in the CDR3. The V gene end was trimmed by 8 bases and the J gene end by 6 bases; junction bases not matched to a gene: 7. The CDR3 spells CASRPGGPDTQYF. The CDR3, as DNA: TGTGCCAGCCGCCCGGGGGGGCCCGATACGCAGTATTTT.

The CDR3 loop reads CASSEPGLAGGTDTQYF. For the CDR3, the DNA is TGTGCCAGCAGCGAACCCGGGCTAGCGGGGGGCACAGATACGCAGTATTTT. The chain carries TRBV6-1 and TRBJ2-3; 10 positions agree with TRBD2. Per the germline V gene, CDR1 is MNHNS and CDR2 is SASEGT. The CDR3 contains 17 residues. V gave up 6 bases and J gave up 1 base; unmatched junction bases: 10.